The 17 T cell receptor beta chains below were found in one sample sequenced in a study of blood T cell repertoires in COVID-19. Assay used: immunoSEQ multiplex PCR; TCRdb lists only in-frame clones, some missing. This table holds roughly 240,000 clones, more than 75% found once. Source material: PBMCs or T cells enriched from blood (not recorded which). These receptors were collected from a woman between 45 and 65 years old who had recovered from COVID-19.

V usage is TRBV5-5 and J usage is TRBJ2-7, with TRBD1 matching 9 bases. V lost 3 bases and J lost 3; bases outside the gene matches: 10. The CDR3 runs 16 residues. Per germline, CDR1 SGHKS and CDR2 YYEKEE (reference sequence). CDR3 nucleotide sequence: TGTGCCAGCAGCTGGGCGTTCCGACAGGGGGGCTACGAGCAGTACTTC. Translating it yields CASSWAFRQGGYEQYF.

Comments on this clone: This likely comes from a read error, as the CDR3 has no conserved phenylalanine or tryptophan at its end. The DNA is omitted, as the CDR3 cannot be located on it reliably, and the CDR3 follows TCRdb's listing. The chain couples TRBV5-1 to TRBJ2-7; TRBD2 is the table's D call, not checked against the DNA. The CDR3 sequence runs 15 residues, both termini included. Germline V gene sequence: CDR1 SGHRS, CDR2 YFSETQ. Here the CDR3 reads CASSLEGRPGDPYLI.

The chain links TRBV19 to TRBJ2-2; D possibly corresponds to TRBD1 (5 bases). There are 14 residues in the CDR3. The germline V and J ends were trimmed by 8 bases and 1 base, with 11 bases remaining between them. Germline assignment: CDR1 LNHDA and CDR2 SQIVND (reference sequence). CDR3 region: CASSRQGNTGELFF. Written as DNA, the CDR3 is TGTGCCAGTTCTCGGCAGGGGAACACCGGGGAGCTGTTTTTT. Full variable domain (outside the CDR3, taken from reference TRBV19 and TRBJ2-2): DGGITQSPKYLFRKEGQNVTLSCEQNLNHDAMYWYRQDPGQGLRLIYYSQIVNDFQKGDIAEGYSVSREKKESFPLTVTSAQKNPTAFYLCASSRQGNTGELFFGEGSRLTVL.

The rearrangement joins TRBV6-5 to TRBJ2-1; 9 bases are a match to TRBD2. CDR3 size: 14 residues. V gave up 8 bases and J gave up 5 bases; unmatched junction bases: 7. Germline V gene sequence: CDR1 MNHEY, CDR2 SVGAGI. The CDR3 loop is CASQREAFHNEQFF. CDR3 in DNA: TGTGCCAGCCAGCGGGAGGCCTTCCACAATGAGCAGTTCTTC.

The genes are TRBV27 and TRBJ2-1, with 15 bases matching TRBD2. Germline CDR1 reads MNHEY; CDR2 reads SMNVEV (reference sequence). V trimming: 4 bases; J trimming: 5 bases; junction bases outside the gene matches: 6. The CDR3 spans 17 residues. The CDR3 here is CASSSPGTSGGNNEQFF. In nucleotides, the CDR3 is TGTGCCAGCAGTTCGCCCGGGACTAGCGGGGGGAACAATGAGCAGTTCTTC.

The chain has TRBV10-3 and TRBJ1-5; 7 nucleotides align to TRBD1. CDR1 and CDR2 (germline): ENHRY, SYGVKD. The CDR3 is made up of 15 amino acids. Trimming cost V 0 bases and J 7 bases; bases outside gene matches: 6. The CDR3 reads CAISESGQTDQPQHF. In nucleotides, the CDR3 is TGTGCCATCAGTGAGTCGGGACAGACGGACCAGCCCCAGCATTTT.

The V and J genes are TRBV4-2 and TRBJ1-2; 8 nucleotides match TRBD1. There are 15 residues in the CDR3. Germline V gene sequence: CDR1 LGHNA, CDR2 YNFKEQ. Trimming removed 2 bases from V and 5 bases from J; junction bases left unmatched: 7. The CDR3 protein is CASSQISGGDYGYTF. In DNA form, the CDR3 reads TGTGCCAGCAGCCAAATATCAGGGGGCGATTATGGCTACACCTTC.

This clone was counted at least ten times. The chain couples TRBV5-6 to TRBJ1-6, with 8 positions matching TRBD1. The CDR3 totals 15 residues. Per germline, CDR1 SGHDT and CDR2 YYEEEE. The V gene end was trimmed by 3 bases and the J gene end by 10 bases; junction bases not matched to a gene: 9. The CDR3 reads CASSWQTGVGSPLHF. The CDR3 bases are TGTGCCAGCAGCTGGCAGACAGGGGTCGGATCACCCCTCCACTTT.

The chain has TRBV9 and TRBJ1-4; D is uncertain. The CDR3 totals 16 residues. V lost 0 bases and J 0 bases, leaving 9 bases between the germline ends. Germline V lookup: CDR1 SGDLS, CDR2 YYNGEE. The CDR3 loop is CASSVAEFATNEKLFF. CDR3 nucleotides: TGTGCCAGCAGCGTAGCCGAGTTTGCAACTAATGAAAAACTGTTTTTT.

The rearrangement links TRBV15 to TRBJ1-3; weak D call: TRBD1 (6 bases). V shed 0 bases and J shed 0 bases, with 9 bases lying between them. Germline V CDR1 and CDR2: LNHNV, YYDKDF (reference sequence). This CDR3 has 16 amino acids. Here the CDR3 reads CATSREQGFSGNTIYF. The DNA of the CDR3 is TGTGCCACCAGCAGAGAACAGGGCTTCTCTGGAAACACCATATATTTT.

The CDR3 reads CASGGDRERNRVQFF. The CDR3 coding sequence is TGTGCTAGTGGGGGTGACAGGGAGAGGAATAGGGTGCAGTTCTTC. The rearrangement uses TRBV12-5 and TRBJ2-1; 7 nucleotides line up with TRBD1. The junction had 17 bases not matched to a gene; V was cut back by 6 bases and J by 12 bases. In germline, CDR1 is LGHNT, CDR2 FRNRAP. The CDR3 covers 15 residues.

This chain uses TRBV7-6 with TRBJ2-1; possible D gene TRBD1, 5 bases. The germline CDR1 and CDR2 sequences are SGHVS and FNYEAQ. This CDR3 has 15 residues. V was pared by 4 bases and J by 2 bases, with 12 bases between. CDR3 amino acids: CASSSAGIPYNEQFF. The DNA of the CDR3 is TGTGCCAGCAGCTCGGCAGGGATCCCCTACAATGAGCAGTTCTTC.

The chain carries TRBV5-5 and TRBJ2-2; 9 bases fit TRBD1. This CDR3 region has 14 residues. The germline gives CDR1 SGHKS, CDR2 YYEKEE (reference sequence). The V segment lost 4 bases and the J segment 7 bases; nucleotides outside the gene matches: 5. The CDR3 here is CASSPGTGIGELFF. CDR3 in DNA: TGTGCCAGCAGCCCCGGGACAGGGATCGGGGAGCTGTTTTTT.

The rearrangement uses TRBV12-5 and TRBJ1-1; TRBD1 might be the D (5 bases). This CDR3 region has 14 residues. Germline CDR1 LGHNT, CDR2 FRNRAP. V was shortened by 6 bases and J by 4 bases, with 15 bases between the two germline ends. The CDR3 nucleotides read TGTGCTAGTGGAGCTACTGGGGGGGTCACTGAAGCTTTCTTT. Translation: CASGATGGVTEAFF.

CDR3 region: CASKSLAGATDTQYF. DNA for the CDR3: TGCGCCAGCAAGTCCTTAGCGGGGGCCACAGATACGCAGTATTTT. J is TRBJ2-3 and V is TRBV5-1; 9 bases are a match to TRBD2. CDR3 size: 15 residues. CDR1 is SGHRS and CDR2 is YFSETQ in the germline V gene. V lost 6 bases, J lost 2 bases, and 7 bases stayed unmatched.

The chain combines TRBV4-1 with TRBJ2-7, with 12 bases fitting TRBD2. CDR1 MGHRA and CDR2 YSYEKL come from the germline V gene. Trimming at V came to 1 base and at J to 2 bases, leaving 0 bases not matched to a gene. This CDR3 comprises 15 residues. The CDR3 spells CASSQGTSGTYEQYF. CDR3 nucleotides: TGCGCCAGCAGCCAAGGGACTAGCGGGACCTACGAGCAGTACTTC.

This chain connects TRBV2 to TRBJ2-1, with D perhaps matching TRBD2 (6 bases). This CDR3 is 14 amino acids long. Trimming removed 2 bases at V and 9 bases at J, with 14 bases between. From germline, CDR1 is SNHLY and CDR2 FYNNEI. Written as DNA, the CDR3 is TGTGCCAGCAGTGAAAGGTTGCGGGACGCTGAGCAGTTCTTC. Its protein product is CASSERLRDAEQFF.